This TCR beta chain is drawn from a study of blood T cell repertoires in COVID-19. Study at large: Samples taken during acute and convalescent COVID-19 were collected in the United States, Italy and Spain.

This CDR3 contains 16 residues. Trimming shortened V by 1 base and J by 7 bases, and 14 bases separated the two germline ends. Germline CDR1 is MGHRA and CDR2 is YSYEKL. The data were produced by immunoSEQ multiplex PCR, yet TCRdb's version contains in-frame clones alone and is incomplete. The data hold about 400,000 clones, with more than 85% observed a single time. What was sequenced was peripheral blood. This receptor was taken from a human donor in a cohort sampled during active COVID-19. V is TRBV4-1 and J is TRBJ1-6; D gene unclear. CDR3 DNA: TGCGCCAGCAGCCAAGGTTCGGGGTCTGCGAATTCACCCCTCCACTTT. The encoded protein is CASSQGSGSANSPLHF.